This T cell receptor beta chain stems from a study of blood T cell repertoires in COVID-19. Libraries were prepared by immunoSEQ multiplex PCR; TCRdb keeps only in-frame clonotypes and omits some of them. The sample has 40,000 or so clones, over 80% seen once; the top ten hold 12%. Germline assignment: CDR1 LNHDA and CDR2 SQIVND (reference sequence). The CDR3 has 16 amino acids. V dropped 6 bases and J dropped 7; count of bases not matched to a gene: 13. The TCR comes from a human donor in a cohort sampled during active COVID-19. The sample consisted of peripheral blood. The gene calls are TRBV19 and TRBJ2-1, with 9 bases identical to TRBD1. CDR3 in DNA: TGTGCCAGTAGCCTCCCCCGGGACAGGGTAAGGAATGAGCAGTTCTTC. Its translation: CASSLPRDRVRNEQFF.